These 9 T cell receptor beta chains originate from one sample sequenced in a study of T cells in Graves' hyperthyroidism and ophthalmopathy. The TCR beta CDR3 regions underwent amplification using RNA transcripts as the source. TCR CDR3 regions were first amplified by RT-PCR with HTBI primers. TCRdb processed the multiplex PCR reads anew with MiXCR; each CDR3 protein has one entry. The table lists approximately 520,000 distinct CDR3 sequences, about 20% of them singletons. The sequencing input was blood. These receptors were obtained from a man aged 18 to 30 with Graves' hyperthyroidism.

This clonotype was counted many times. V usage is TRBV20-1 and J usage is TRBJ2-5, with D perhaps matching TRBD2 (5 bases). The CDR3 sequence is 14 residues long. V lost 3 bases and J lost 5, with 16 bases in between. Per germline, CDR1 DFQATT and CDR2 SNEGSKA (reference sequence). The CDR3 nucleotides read TGCAGTGCTAGTGCCGAGGCTAGCTTGGAGACCCAGTACTTC. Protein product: CSASAEASLETQYF.

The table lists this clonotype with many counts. CDR3: CASSVGTGGIYTF. The CDR3 region has the DNA TGTGCCAGCAGCGTGGGGACAGGTGGGATCTACACCTTC. V and J are TRBV9 and TRBJ1-2; 8 nucleotides match TRBD1. The CDR3 has 13 amino acids. CDR1 and CDR2 (germline): SGDLS, YYNGEE. The V gene end was trimmed by 2 bases and the J gene end by 10 bases; junction bases not matched to a gene: 7. The full variable domain, its missing parts supplied by reference TRBV9 and TRBJ1-2, is DSGVTQTPKHLITATGQRVTLRCSPRSGDLSVYWYQQSLDQGLQFLIQYYNGEERAKGNILERFSAQQFPDLHSELNLSSLELGDSALYFCASSVGTGGIYTFGSGTRLTVV.

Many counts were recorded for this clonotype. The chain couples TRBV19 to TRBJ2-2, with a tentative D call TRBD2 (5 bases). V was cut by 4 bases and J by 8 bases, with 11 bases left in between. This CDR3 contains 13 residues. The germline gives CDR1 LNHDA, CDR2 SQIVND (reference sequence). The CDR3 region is CASSRRSKGELFF. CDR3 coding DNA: TGTGCCAGTAGTAGGAGGAGCAAGGGGGAGCTGTTTTTT.

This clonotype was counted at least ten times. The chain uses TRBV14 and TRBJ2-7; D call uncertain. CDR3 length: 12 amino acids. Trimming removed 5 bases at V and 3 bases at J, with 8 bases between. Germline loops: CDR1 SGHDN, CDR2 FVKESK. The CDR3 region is CASSSDYYEQYF. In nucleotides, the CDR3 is TGTGCCAGCAGCTCCGATTACTACGAGCAGTACTTC.

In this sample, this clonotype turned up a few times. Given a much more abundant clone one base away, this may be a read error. CDR3 protein: CASSLGTSNSGELFF. The CDR3 DNA reads as TGTGCCAGCAGCTTAGGGACTTCGAACAGCGGGGAGCTGTTTTTT. This chain joins TRBV7-9 and TRBJ2-2, with D maybe TRBD2 (5 bases). Germline loops: CDR1 SEHNR, CDR2 FQNEAQ (reference sequence). The CDR3 length is 15 residues.

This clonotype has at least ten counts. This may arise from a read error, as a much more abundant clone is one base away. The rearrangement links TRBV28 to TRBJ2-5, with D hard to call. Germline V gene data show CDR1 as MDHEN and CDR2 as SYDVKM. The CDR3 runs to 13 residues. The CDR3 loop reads CASSLASQETKYF. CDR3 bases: TGTGCCAGCAGTTTGGCGTCTCAAGAGACCAAGTACTTC.

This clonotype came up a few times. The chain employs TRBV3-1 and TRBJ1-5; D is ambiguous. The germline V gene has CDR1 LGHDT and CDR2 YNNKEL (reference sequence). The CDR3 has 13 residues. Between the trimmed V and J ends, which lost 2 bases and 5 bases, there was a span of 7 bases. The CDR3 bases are TGTGCCAGCAGCCAAAGGTGGGATCAGCCCCAGCATTTT. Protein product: CASSQRWDQPQHF.

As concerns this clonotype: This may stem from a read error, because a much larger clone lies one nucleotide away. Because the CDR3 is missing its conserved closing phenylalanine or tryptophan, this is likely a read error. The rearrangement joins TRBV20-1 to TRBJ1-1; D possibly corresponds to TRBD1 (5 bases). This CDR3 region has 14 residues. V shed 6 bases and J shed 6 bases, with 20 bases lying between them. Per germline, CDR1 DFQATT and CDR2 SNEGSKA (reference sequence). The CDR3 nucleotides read TGCAGTGCGGTAAACAGGTGGGGGAGGTCTGAAGCTTTCTAT. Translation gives CSAVNRWGRSEAFY.

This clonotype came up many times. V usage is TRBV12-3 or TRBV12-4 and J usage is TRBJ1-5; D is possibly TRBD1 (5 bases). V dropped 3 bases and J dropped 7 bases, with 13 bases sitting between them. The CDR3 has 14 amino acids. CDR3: CASSFGDSRQPQHF. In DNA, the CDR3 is TGTGCCAGCAGTTTTGGGGACTCGAGACAGCCCCAGCATTTT.